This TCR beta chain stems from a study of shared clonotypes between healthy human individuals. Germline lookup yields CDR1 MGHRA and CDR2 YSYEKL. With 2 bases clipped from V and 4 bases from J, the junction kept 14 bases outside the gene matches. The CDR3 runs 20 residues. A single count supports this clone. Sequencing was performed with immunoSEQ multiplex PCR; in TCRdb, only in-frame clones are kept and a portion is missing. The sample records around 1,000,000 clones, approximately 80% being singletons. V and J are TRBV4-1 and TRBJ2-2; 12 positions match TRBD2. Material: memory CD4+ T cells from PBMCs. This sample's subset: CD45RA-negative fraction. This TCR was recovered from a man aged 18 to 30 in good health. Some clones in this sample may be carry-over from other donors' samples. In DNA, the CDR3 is TGCGCCAGCAGCCAACAAAACCTAGCGGGAGGGCTGCGTGGCACCGGGGAGCTGTTTTTT. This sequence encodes CASSQQNLAGGLRGTGELFF.